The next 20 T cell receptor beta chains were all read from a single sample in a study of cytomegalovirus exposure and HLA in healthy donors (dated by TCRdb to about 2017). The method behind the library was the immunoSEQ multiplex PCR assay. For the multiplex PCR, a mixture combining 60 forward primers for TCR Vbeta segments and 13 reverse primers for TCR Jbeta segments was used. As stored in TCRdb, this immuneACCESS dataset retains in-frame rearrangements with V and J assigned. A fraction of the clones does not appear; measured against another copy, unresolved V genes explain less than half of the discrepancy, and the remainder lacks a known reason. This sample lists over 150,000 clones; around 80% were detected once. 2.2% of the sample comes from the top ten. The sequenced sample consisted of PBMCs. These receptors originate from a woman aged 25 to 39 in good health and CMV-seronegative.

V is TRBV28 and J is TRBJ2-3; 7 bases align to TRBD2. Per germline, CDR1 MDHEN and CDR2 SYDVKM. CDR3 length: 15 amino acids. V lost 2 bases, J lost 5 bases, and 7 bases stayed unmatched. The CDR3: CASSLRASGVDTQYF. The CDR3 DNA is TGTGCCAGCAGTTTAAGGGCAAGCGGGGTAGATACGCAGTATTTT.

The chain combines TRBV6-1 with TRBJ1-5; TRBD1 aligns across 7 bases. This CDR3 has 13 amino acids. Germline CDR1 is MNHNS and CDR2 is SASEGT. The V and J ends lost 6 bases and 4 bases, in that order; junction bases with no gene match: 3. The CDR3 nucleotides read TGTGCCAGCAGGGGGGACAGAAATCAGCCCCAGCATTTT. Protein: CASRGDRNQPQHF.

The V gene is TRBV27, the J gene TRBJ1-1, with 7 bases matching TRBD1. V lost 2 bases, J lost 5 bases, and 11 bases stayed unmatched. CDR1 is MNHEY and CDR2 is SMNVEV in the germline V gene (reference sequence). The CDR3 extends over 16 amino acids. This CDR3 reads CASSLKQGGIETEAFF. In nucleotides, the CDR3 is TGTGCCAGCAGTTTAAAGCAGGGGGGTATAGAAACTGAAGCTTTCTTT.

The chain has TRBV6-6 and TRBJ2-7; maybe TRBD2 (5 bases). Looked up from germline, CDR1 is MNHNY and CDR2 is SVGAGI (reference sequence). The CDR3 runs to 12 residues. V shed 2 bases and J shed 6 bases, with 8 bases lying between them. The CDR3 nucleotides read TGTGCCAGCAGTTACGAGGGATTCGAGCAGTACTTC. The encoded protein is CASSYEGFEQYF.

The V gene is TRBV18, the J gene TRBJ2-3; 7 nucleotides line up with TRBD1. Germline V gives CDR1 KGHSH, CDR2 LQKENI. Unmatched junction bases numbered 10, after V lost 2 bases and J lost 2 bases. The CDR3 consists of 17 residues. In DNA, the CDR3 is TGTGCCAGCTCACCAGGGACAGCCCTCCTGATCACAGATACGCAGTATTTT. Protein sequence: CASSPGTALLITDTQYF.

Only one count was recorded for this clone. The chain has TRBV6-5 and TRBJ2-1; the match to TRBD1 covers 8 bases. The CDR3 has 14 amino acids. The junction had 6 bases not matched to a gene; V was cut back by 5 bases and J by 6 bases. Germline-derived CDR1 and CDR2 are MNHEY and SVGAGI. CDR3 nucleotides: TGTGCCAGCAGTCACCGGGACAGGCCCAATGAGCAGTTCTTC. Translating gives CASSHRDRPNEQFF.

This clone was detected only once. The CDR3 region has the DNA TGTGCCAGCAGCACCCGGGGGTACGAGCAGTACTTC. Its protein is CASSTRGYEQYF. The chain has TRBV6-5 and TRBJ2-7; D perhaps matches TRBD2 (6 bases). Germline V gene data show CDR1 as MNHEY and CDR2 as SVGAGI. V was trimmed by 6 bases and J by 4 bases, leaving 10 bases between them. This CDR3 is built from 12 residues.

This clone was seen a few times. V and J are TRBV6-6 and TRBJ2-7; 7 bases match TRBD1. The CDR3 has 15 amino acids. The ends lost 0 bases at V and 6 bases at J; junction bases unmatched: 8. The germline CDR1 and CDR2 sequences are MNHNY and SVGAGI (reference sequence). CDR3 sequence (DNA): TGTGCCAGCAGTTACTCAAAAGGGGGCACTGGCGAGCAGTACTTC. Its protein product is CASSYSKGGTGEQYF.

The CDR3 DNA reads as TGTGCCAGCAGCATTACTAGCGGGAGCTACGAGCAGTACTTC. It encodes CASSITSGSYEQYF. This chain joins TRBV7-3 and TRBJ2-7, with 11 bases lining up with TRBD2. Germline V CDR1 and CDR2: SGHTA, FQGTGA. The CDR3 runs 14 residues. V shed 5 bases, J shed 3 bases, and the junction held 3 bases outside the gene matches.

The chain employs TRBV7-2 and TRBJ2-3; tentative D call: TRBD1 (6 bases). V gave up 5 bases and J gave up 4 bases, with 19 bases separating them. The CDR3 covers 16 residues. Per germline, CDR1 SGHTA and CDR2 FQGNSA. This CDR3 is CASSPGSGASSDTQYF. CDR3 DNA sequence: TGTGCCAGCAGCCCTGGGTCAGGGGCTAGCTCAGATACGCAGTATTTT.

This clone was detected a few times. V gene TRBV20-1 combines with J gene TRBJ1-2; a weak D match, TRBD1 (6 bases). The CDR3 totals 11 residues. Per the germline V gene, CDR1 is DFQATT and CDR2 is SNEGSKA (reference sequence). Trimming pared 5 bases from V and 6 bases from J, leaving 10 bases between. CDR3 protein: CSAGTGNGYTF. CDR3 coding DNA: TGCAGTGCTGGAACAGGGAATGGCTACACCTTC.

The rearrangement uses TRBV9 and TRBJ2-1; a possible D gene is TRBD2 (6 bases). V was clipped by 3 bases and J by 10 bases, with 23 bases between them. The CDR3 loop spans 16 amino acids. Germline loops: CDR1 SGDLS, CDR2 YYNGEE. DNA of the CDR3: TGTGCCAGCAGCGCCCGCCTCTCATCAGCGGGTACGGAGCAGTTCTTC. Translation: CASSARLSSAGTEQFF.

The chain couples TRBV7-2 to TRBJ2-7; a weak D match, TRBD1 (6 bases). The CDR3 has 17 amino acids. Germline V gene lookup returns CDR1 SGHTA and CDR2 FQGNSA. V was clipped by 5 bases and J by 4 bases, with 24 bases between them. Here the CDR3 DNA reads TGTGCCAGCAGCCAGACCGGGACACACACTATTTCATACGAGCAGTACTTC. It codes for CASSQTGTHTISYEQYF.

CDR3 nucleotides: TGTGCCAGCACCCGCGGCGGGGCGGGGAACAATCAGCCCCAGCATTTT. This sequence encodes CASTRGGAGNNQPQHF. The rearrangement joins TRBV28 to TRBJ1-5, with D possibly TRBD1 on 5 matching bases. V lost 7 bases and J lost 3, with 19 bases in between. The V gene's germline CDR1 is MDHEN and CDR2 SYDVKM. The CDR3 is made up of 16 amino acids.

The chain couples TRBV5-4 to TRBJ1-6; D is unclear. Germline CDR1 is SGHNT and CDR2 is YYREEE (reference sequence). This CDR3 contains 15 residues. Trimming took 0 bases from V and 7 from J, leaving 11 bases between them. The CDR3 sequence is CASSLAPPPNSPLHF. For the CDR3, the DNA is TGTGCCAGCAGCTTGGCCCCTCCCCCGAATTCACCCCTCCACTTT.

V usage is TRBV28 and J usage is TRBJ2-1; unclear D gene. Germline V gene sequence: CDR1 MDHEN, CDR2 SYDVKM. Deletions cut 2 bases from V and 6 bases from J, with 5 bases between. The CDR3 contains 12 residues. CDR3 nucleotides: TGTGCCAGCAGTTTACAGCGCAATGAGCAGTTCTTC. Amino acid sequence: CASSLQRNEQFF.

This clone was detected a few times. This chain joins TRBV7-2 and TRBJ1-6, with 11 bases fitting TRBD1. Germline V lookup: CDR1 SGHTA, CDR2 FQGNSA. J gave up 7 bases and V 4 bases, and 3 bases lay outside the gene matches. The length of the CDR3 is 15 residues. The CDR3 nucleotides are TGTGCCAGCAGCTCGGGACAGGGGGGAAATTCACCCCTCCACTTT. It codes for CASSSGQGGNSPLHF.

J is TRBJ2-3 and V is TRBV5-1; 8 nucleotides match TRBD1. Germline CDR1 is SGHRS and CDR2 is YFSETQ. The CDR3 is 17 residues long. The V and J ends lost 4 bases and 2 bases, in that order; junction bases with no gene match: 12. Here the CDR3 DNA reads TGCGCCAGCAGCCGAACATCGACAGGGGAATCCACAGATACGCAGTATTTT. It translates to CASSRTSTGESTDTQYF.

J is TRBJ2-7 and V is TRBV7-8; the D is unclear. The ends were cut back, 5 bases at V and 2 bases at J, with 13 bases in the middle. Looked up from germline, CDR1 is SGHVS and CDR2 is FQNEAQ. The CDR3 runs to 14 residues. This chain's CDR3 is CASSGLDSPYEQYF. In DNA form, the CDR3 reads TGTGCCAGCAGCGGTCTCGACTCGCCCTACGAGCAGTACTTC.

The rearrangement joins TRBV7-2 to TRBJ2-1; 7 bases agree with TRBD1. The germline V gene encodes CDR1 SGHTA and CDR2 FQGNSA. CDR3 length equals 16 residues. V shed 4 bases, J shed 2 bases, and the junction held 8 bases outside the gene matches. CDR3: CASSSTFGQAYNEQFF. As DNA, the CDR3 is TGTGCCAGCAGCTCCACATTCGGACAGGCCTACAATGAGCAGTTCTTC.